This T cell receptor beta chain was found in a study of human T cells and chemical hapten exposure. Study as a whole: In the roughly 24-week study, patients were dosed weekly with diphenylcyclopropenone on the scalp throughout.

Described time point: patch test 1, 2 weeks after DPC sensitization. Stated treatment: therapeutic diphenylcyclopropenone sensitization with weekly scalp DPC. Unfractionated whole blood was the source of the extracted total RNA. CDR1 MNHEY and CDR2 SMNVEV come from the germline V gene (reference sequence). The ends were cut back, 2 bases at V and 4 bases at J, with 9 bases in the middle. This CDR3 comprises 14 residues. TCRdb re-derived calls from the RACE reads in MiXCR, one entry per CDR3 protein. The table includes around 380,000 distinct CDR3 sequences, roughly 5% detected once. This clonotype was recorded at least ten times.

The V and J genes are TRBV27 and TRBJ1-5, with a possible D match to TRBD1 (5 bases). The sample consisted of whole blood, taken in connection with sensitization to the hapten diphenylcyclopropenone (DPC). This receptor was identified in a woman aged 45-65 years with alopecia areata. Some clones in this sample may be carry-over from other donors' samples. The CDR3: CASSLGGWNQPQHF. DNA of the CDR3: TGTGCCAGCAGTTTAGGGGGTTGGAATCAGCCCCAGCATTTT.